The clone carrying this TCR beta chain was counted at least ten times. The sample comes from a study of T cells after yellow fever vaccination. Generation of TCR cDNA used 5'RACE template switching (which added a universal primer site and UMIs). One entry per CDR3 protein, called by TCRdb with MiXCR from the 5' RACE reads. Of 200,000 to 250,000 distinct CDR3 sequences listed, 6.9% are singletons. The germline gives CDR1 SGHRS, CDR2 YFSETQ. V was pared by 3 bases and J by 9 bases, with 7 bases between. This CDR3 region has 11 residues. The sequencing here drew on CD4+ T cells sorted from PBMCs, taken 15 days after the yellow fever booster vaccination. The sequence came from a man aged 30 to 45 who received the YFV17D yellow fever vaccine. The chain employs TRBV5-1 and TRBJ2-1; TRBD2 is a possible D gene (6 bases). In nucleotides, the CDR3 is TGCGCCAGCAGCTCTAGCGTTGAGCAGTTCTTC. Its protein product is CASSSSVEQFF. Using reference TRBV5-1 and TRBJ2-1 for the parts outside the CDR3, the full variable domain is KAGVTQTPRYLIKTRGQQVTLSCSPISGHRSVSWYQQTPGQGLQFLFEYFSETQRNKGNFPGRFSGRQFSNSRSEMNVSTLELGDSALYLCASSSSVEQFFGPGTRLTVL.